This TCR beta chain is drawn from a study of T cells in Graves' hyperthyroidism and ophthalmopathy. Study-wide background: Staff took peripheral blood when the initial diagnosis was made, before any treatment began. Findings and caveats of the study: Model output signaled ophthalmopathy a median 6.5 months ahead of onset. Ophthalmopathy stood apart from stable hyperthyroidism in a 13 V-J model.

This clonotype was seen at least ten times. The antigen is not known. Amplification yielded TCR beta CDR3 regions, with RNA transcripts as the source. Researchers ran a first-round RT-PCR on the TCR CDR3 using the HTBI primer set. Via MiXCR, TCRdb re-called the multiplex PCR reads, giving one row per CDR3 protein. The profile shows hundreds of thousands of distinct CDR3 sequences, 15% to 20% of them singletons. It was over 9.5 ml of fresh peripheral blood that supplied the PBMCs. The source of this sequence is a man aged 40-49 years with Graves' hyperthyroidism. Input material: blood.

This CDR3 reads CASSLNAWGTYEQYF. The CDR3 DNA reads as TGTGCCAGCAGCTTAAACGCTTGGGGAACCTACGAGCAGTACTTC. This chain connects TRBV7-2 to TRBJ2-7, with D unclear. The germline V gene encodes CDR1 SGHTA and CDR2 FQGNSA. V was trimmed by 2 bases and J by 2 bases, leaving 13 bases between them. This CDR3 contains 15 residues.